A selection of T cell receptor beta chains follows, all from one sample in a study of blood T cell repertoires in COVID-19. TCRdb's table, derived via immunoSEQ multiplex PCR, lists solely in-frame clones and lacks some. The data contain about 97,000 clones, roughly nine tenths of them seen just once; the ten biggest clones take up 15% to 20%. The source material was peripheral blood. Receptors originate from a man between 45 and 60 years old with acute or convalescent COVID-19. Each CDR3 is given with its conserved first and last residue. D genes are given only for firm matches. Clone sizes are given selectively: once, few, many, or a class where the clone is expanded.

clone_size | j_call | d_call | v_call | cdr3_aa | cdr3_nt
many | TRBJ1-1 | TRBD1 | TRBV25-1 | CASRRGLTEAFF | TGTGCCAGCAGAAGGGGGCTGACTGAAGCTTTCTTT
- | TRBJ1-1 | - | TRBV18 | CASSLKSGHMNTEAFF | TGTGCCAGCTCCCTCAAGTCAGGACATATGAACACTGAAGCTTTCTTT
- | TRBJ1-2 | - | TRBV11-1 | CASSLGGSHYGYTF | TGTGCCAGCAGCTTAGGGGGCAGCCACTATGGCTACACCTTC
- | TRBJ1-1 | TRBD1 | TRBV2 | CASRRTGGTEAFF | TGTGCCAGCAGGAGGACAGGGGGGACTGAAGCTTTCTTT
- | TRBJ2-7 | - | TRBV7-8 | CASSRGSYEQYF | TGTGCCAGCAGCCGCGGGTCCTACGAGCAGTACTTC
- | TRBJ2-3 | - | TRBV11-3 | CASSFWAFRRDTQYF | TGTGCCAGCAGCTTTTGGGCTTTCCGCAGGGATACGCAGTATTTT
once | TRBJ1-5 | - | TRBV28 | CASRNAQGRNQPQHF | TGTGCCAGCAGAAATGCACAGGGTCGCAATCAGCCCCAGCATTTT
- | TRBJ2-1 | TRBD2 | TRBV11-2 | CASSLGLAGGLNEQFF | TGTGCCAGCAGCTTAGGACTAGCGGGGGGTTTAAATGAGCAGTTCTTC
- | TRBJ2-2 | TRBD1 | TRBV7-9 | CASSWRRTGVVTGELFF | TGTGCCAGCAGCTGGAGGAGGACAGGGGTAGTCACCGGGGAGCTGTTTTTT
- | TRBJ2-1 | - | TRBV10-2 | CASSSGIVNEQFF | TGCGCCAGCTCGTCCGGGATAGTCAATGAGCAGTTCTTC
- | TRBJ2-5 | TRBD2 | TRBV28 | CASSPKRTSGGRETQYF | TGTGCCAGCAGTCCCAAGCGGACTAGCGGGGGAAGGGAGACCCAGTACTTC
- | TRBJ2-1 | - | TRBV6-1 | CASSENWGSQAFF | TGTGCCAGCAGTGAAAATTGGGGCTCTCAGGCGTTCTTC
- | TRBJ1-6 | TRBD1 | TRBV11-3 | CASSFQDRAASPLHF | TGTGCCAGCAGCTTTCAGGACAGGGCTGCCTCACCCCTCCACTTT
- | TRBJ1-2 | - | TRBV3-1/TRBV3-2 | CASSQVPGGYHGYTF | TGTGCCAGCAGCCAAGTTCCCGGGGGTTATCATGGCTACACCTTC
- | TRBJ2-3 | - | TRBV5-1 | CASSLAGGITDTQYF | TGCGCCAGCAGCTTGGCCGGGGGAATCACAGATACGCAGTATTTT
- | TRBJ1-2 | TRBD1 | TRBV29-1 | CSVEGWQGGYGYTF | TGCAGCGTTGAAGGGTGGCAGGGGGGCTATGGCTACACCTTC
- | TRBJ2-5 | TRBD2 | TRBV6-2/TRBV6-3 | CASSYSRTSGGTRETQYF | TGTGCCAGCAGTTACTCCCGGACTAGCGGGGGAACGAGGGAGACCCAGTACTTC
- | TRBJ1-1 | - | TRBV3-1/TRBV3-2 | CASSQPGQDTEAFF | TGTGCCAGCAGCCAGCCAGGGCAGGACACTGAAGCTTTCTTT
- | TRBJ1-6 | TRBD1 | TRBV7-2 | CASSQTGGKNSPLHF | TGTGCCAGCAGCCAAACAGGGGGGAAGAATTCACCCCTCCACTTT
- | TRBJ1-3 | - | TRBV7-2 | CASSLATGQGNTIYF | TGTGCCAGCAGCTTAGCAACAGGGCAGGGAAACACCATATATTTT
- | TRBJ1-6 | - | TRBV6-5 | CASRDRQHTAPLHF | TGTGCCAGCAGAGATAGACAGCATACGGCACCCCTCCACTTT
- | TRBJ1-1 | TRBD1 | TRBV28 | CASGGQMNTEAFF | TGTGCTAGTGGGGGACAGATGAACACTGAAGCTTTCTTT
- | TRBJ1-5 | - | TRBV7-8 | CASSLALGRGHQPQHF | TGTGCCAGCAGCTTAGCCCTTGGCAGGGGCCATCAGCCCCAGCATTTT
- | TRBJ2-3 | TRBD1 | TRBV6-5 | CASSRDRGRTDTQYF | TGTGCCAGCAGCCGGGACAGGGGGCGGACAGATACGCAGTATTTT
- | TRBJ1-3 | - | TRBV3-1/TRBV3-2 | CASSRGGSGNTIYF | TGTGCCAGCAGTCGAGGGGGCTCTGGAAACACCATATATTTT
- | TRBJ2-2 | - | TRBV29-1 | CSVRGLSANTGELFF | TGCAGCGTGCGCGGACTGTCCGCGAACACCGGGGAGCTGTTTTTT
- | TRBJ1-2 | TRBD1 | TRBV4-2 | CASSQPGTGANYGYTF | TGTGCCAGCAGCCAACCTGGGACAGGGGCTAACTATGGCTACACCTTC
- | TRBJ1-2 | - | TRBV11-1 | CASSLGSSYGYTF | TGTGCCAGCAGCTTGGGCAGTTCCTATGGCTACACCTTC
- | TRBJ1-6 | - | TRBV27 | CASSFGGGFSSYNSPLHF | TGTGCCAGCAGTTTTGGGGGGGGGTTCAGCTCCTATAATTCACCCCTCCACTTT
- | TRBJ2-7 | TRBD1 | TRBV5-1 | CASSRNYNRGSGDEQYF | TGCGCCAGCAGTAGAAATTATAACAGGGGCTCGGGTGACGAGCAGTACTTC
few | TRBJ1-5 | - | TRBV2 | CASSLTQSNQPQHF | TGTGCCAGCAGTCTGACACAATCAAATCAGCCCCAGCATTTT
- | TRBJ2-5 | TRBD1 | TRBV29-1 | CSVDSRGRGLETQYF | TGCAGCGTTGATTCACGAGGCAGGGGGCTTGAGACCCAGTACTTC
- | TRBJ1-1 | - | TRBV18 | CASSQLELNTEAFF | TGTGCCAGCTCACAGTTAGAGCTGAACACTGAAGCTTTCTTT
- | TRBJ2-1 | - | TRBV2 | CASRGGLREQFF | TGTGCCAGCAGGGGAGGCCTTCGTGAGCAGTTCTTC
- | TRBJ1-3 | TRBD1 | TRBV19 | CASSLQGNGNTIYF | TGTGCCAGTAGCCTACAGGGGAATGGAAACACCATATATTTT
- | TRBJ2-7 | - | TRBV23-1 | CASTQGEYPLTGSLIYEQYF | TGCGCCAGCACCCAAGGTGAGTACCCGCTGACAGGATCGTTAATCTACGAGCAGTACTTC
- | TRBJ1-2 | - | TRBV29-1 | CSSEGVGYGYTF | TGCAGCTCCGAGGGGGTAGGCTATGGCTACACCTTC
- | TRBJ2-1 | TRBD1 | TRBV12-3/TRBV12-4 | CASSPGQGEFF | TGTGCCAGCAGTCCTGGACAGGGAGAGTTCTTC
- | TRBJ2-1 | TRBD1 | TRBV15 | CATSRGTGGNEQFF | TGTGCCACCAGCAGAGGGACAGGGGGCAATGAGCAGTTCTTC
- | TRBJ2-2 | TRBD2 | TRBV6-1 | CASSESGLAANTGELFF | TGTGCCAGCAGTGAATCCGGACTAGCGGCGAACACCGGGGAGCTGTTTTTT
- | TRBJ2-3 | TRBD2 | TRBV4-3 | CASSLEGGKDTQYF | TGCGCCAGCAGCTTAGAGGGAGGGAAAGATACGCAGTATTTT
- | TRBJ2-2 | TRBD1 | TRBV6-5 | CASRDRGLGTGELFF | TGTGCCAGCAGAGACAGGGGGCTGGGCACCGGGGAGCTGTTTTTT
- | TRBJ2-7 | - | TRBV27 | CASSKTHSYPLEQYF | TGTGCCAGCAGCAAGACTCACTCATACCCTCTCGAGCAGTACTTC
once | TRBJ2-3 | - | TRBV19 | CASTTLFKVLYPDTQYF | TGTGCCAGTACCACCCTTTTTAAAGTGCTCTACCCAGATACGCAGTATTTT
- | TRBJ2-7 | - | TRBV6-5 | CASTPRNNEQYF | TGTGCCAGCACCCCGAGGAATAACGAGCAGTACTTC